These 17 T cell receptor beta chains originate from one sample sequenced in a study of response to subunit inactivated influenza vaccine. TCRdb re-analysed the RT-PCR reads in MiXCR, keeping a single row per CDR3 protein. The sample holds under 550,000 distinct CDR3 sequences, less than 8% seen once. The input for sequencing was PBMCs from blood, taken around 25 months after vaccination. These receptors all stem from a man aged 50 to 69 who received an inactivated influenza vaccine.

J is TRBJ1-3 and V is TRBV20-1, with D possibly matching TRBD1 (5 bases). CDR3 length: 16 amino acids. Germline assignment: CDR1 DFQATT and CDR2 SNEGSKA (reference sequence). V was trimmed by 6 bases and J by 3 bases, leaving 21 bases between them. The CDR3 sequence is CSAPDAGGASGNTIYF. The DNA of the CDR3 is TGCAGTGCGCCCGACGCGGGAGGGGCGAGTGGAAACACCATATATTTT.

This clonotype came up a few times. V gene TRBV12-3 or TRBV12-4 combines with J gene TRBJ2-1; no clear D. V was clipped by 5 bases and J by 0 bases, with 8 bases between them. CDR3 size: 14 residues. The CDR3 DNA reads TGTGCCAGCAGTCCTAGTGGCTCCTACAATGAGCAGTTCTTC. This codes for CASSPSGSYNEQFF.

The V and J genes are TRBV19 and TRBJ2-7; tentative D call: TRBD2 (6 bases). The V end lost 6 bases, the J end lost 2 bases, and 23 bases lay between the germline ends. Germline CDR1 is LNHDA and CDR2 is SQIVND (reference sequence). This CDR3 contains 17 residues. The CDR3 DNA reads TGTGCCAGTAGCGGGACTCAGGGTTCCAAACTACCCTACGAGCAGTACTTC. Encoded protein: CASSGTQGSKLPYEQYF.

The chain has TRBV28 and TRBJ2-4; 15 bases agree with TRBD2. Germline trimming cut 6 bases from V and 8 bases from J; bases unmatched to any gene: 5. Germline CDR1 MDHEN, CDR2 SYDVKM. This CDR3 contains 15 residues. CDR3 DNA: TGTGCCAGCAGAAGGACTAGCGGGAGGGCATACATTCAGTACTTC. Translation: CASRRTSGRAYIQYF.

The CDR3 sequence: CASSLDDRGYGYTF. CDR3 sequence (DNA): TGTGCCAGCAGTTTAGACGACAGGGGCTATGGCTACACCTTC. J is TRBJ1-2 and V is TRBV12-3 or TRBV12-4; 8 nucleotides line up with TRBD1. After removal of 1 base from V and 4 bases from J, the junction contained 2 bases not matched to a gene. CDR3 length equals 14 residues.

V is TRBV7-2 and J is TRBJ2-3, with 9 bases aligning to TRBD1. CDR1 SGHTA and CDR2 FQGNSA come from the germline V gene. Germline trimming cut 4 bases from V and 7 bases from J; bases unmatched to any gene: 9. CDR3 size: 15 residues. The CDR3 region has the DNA TGTGCCAGCAGCTCCCCGGGACAGGGAATGAATACGCAGTATTTT. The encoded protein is CASSSPGQGMNTQYF.

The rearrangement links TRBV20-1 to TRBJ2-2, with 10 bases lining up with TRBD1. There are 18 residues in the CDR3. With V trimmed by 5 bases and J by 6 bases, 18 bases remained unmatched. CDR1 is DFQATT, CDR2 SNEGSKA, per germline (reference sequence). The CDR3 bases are TGCAGTGCTCCCCGGACAGGGGGGATACAATTGGCGGCCGGGGAGCTGTTTTTT. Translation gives CSAPRTGGIQLAAGELFF.

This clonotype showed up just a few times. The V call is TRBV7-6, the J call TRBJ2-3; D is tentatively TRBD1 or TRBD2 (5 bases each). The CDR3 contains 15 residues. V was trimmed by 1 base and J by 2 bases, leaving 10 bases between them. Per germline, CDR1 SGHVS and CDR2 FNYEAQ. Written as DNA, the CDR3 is TGTGCCAGCAGCTTAGATGGGGGTCTCACAGATACGCAGTATTTT. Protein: CASSLDGGLTDTQYF.

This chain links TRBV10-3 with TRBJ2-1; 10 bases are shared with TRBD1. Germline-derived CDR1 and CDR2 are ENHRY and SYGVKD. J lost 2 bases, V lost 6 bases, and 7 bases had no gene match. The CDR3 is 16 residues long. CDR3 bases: TGTGCCATCAGGGCGGGGACAGGGGACGCCTACAATGAGCAGTTCTTC. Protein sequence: CAIRAGTGDAYNEQFF.

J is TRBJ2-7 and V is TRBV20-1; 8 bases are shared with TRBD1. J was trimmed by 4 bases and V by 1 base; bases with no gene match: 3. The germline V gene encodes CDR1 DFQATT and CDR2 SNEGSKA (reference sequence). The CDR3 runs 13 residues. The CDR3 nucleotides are TGCAGTGCTAGAGTCAGGGGGCGTTACGAGCAGTACTTC. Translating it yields CSARVRGRYEQYF.

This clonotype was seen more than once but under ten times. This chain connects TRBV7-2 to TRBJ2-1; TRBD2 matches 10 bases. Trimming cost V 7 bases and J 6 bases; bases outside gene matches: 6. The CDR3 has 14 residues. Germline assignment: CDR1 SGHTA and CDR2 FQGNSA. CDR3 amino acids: CASTNSGRFNEQFF. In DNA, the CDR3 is TGTGCCAGCACGAATAGCGGGAGGTTCAATGAGCAGTTCTTC.

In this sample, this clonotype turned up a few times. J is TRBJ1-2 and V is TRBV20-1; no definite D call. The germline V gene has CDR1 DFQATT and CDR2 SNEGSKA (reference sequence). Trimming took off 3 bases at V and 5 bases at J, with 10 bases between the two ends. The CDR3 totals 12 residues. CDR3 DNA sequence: TGCAGTGCTAGTGGCAGTGTATATGGCTACACCTTC. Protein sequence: CSASGSVYGYTF.

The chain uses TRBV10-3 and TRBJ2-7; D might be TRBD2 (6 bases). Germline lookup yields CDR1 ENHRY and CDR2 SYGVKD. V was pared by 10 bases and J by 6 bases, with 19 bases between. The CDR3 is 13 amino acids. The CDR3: CATQPPGRSEQYF. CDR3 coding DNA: TGTGCCACGCAACCTCCAGGGAGGAGCGAGCAGTACTTC.

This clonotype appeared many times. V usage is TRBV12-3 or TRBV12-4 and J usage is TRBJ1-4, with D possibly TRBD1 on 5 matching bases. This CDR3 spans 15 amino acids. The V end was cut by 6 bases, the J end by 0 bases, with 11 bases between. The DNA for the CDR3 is TGTGCCAGCAGCCGTACAGGATCAACTAATGAAAAACTGTTTTTT. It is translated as CASSRTGSTNEKLFF.

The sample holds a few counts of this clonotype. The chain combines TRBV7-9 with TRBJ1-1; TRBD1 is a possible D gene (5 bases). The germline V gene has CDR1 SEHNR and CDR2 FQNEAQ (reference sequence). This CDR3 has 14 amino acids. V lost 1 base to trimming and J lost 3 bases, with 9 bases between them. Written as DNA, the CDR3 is TGTGCCAGCAGCTTAGGGATGGGGGACACTGAAGCTTTCTTT. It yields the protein CASSLGMGDTEAFF.

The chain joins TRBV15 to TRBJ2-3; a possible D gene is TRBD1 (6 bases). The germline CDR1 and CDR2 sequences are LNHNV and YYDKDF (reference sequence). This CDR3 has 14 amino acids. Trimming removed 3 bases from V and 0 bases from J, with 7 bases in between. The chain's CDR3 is CATSSRGSTDTQYF. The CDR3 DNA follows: TGTGCCACCAGCAGCAGGGGTAGCACAGATACGCAGTATTTT.

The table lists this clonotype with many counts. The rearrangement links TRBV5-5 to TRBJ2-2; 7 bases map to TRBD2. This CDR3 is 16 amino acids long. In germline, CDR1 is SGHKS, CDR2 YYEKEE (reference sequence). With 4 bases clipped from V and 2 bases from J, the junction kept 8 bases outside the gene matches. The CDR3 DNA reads TGTGCCAGCAGCCGCGTAGGGACTACCAACACCGGGGAGCTGTTTTTT. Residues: CASSRVGTTNTGELFF. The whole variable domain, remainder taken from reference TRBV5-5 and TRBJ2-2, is DAGVTQSPTHLIKTRGQQVTLRCSPISGHKSVSWYQQVLGQGPQFIFQYYEKEERGRGNFPDRFSARQFPNYSSELNVNALLLGDSALYLCASSRVGTTNTGELFFGEGSRLTVL.